This entry is about one TCR beta chain. This record belongs to a study of blood T cell repertoires in COVID-19. The repertoire was sequenced with immunoSEQ multiplex PCR; TCRdb's copy has only in-frame clones and lacks some. Among 200,000 to 250,000 clones, roughly 90% were seen once, and the ten largest hold roughly 2%. Trimming took 6 bases from V and 4 from J, leaving 16 bases between them. Per germline, CDR1 MNHEY and CDR2 SMNVEV (reference sequence). The CDR3 totals 15 residues. This TCR came from a woman aged 40 to 50 who had recovered from COVID-19. The gene calls are TRBV27 and TRBJ1-5; D unresolved. Sequences were obtained from peripheral blood. CDR3 region: CASSLSPGLNQPQHF. The CDR3 DNA is TGTGCCAGCAGCTTAAGTCCCGGTTTAAATCAGCCCCAGCATTTT.